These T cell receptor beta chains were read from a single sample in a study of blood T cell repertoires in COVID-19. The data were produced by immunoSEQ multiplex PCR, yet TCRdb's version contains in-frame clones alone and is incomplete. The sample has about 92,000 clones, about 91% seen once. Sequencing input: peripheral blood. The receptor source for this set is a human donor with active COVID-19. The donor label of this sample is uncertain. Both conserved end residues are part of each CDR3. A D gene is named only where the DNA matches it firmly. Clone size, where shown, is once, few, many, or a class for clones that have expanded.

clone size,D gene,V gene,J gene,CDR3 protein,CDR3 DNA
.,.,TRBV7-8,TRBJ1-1,CASSFAGATEAFF,TGTGCCAGCAGCTTTGCGGGGGCCACTGAAGCTTTCTTT
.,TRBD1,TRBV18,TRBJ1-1,CASSPGTGGKTEAFF,TGTGCCAGCTCACCTGGGACAGGGGGAAAAACTGAAGCTTTCTTT
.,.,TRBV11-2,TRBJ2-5,CASSLIAETQYF,TGTGCCAGCAGCTTAATTGCGGAGACCCAGTACTTC
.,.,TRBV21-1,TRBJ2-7,CASSKVKGGASYEQYF,TGTGCCAGCAGCAAAGTAAAAGGGGGCGCCTCGTACGAGCAGTACTTC
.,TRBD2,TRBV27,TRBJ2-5,CASSSSGGQETQYF,TGTGCCAGCAGTTCTAGCGGGGGACAAGAGACCCAGTACTTC
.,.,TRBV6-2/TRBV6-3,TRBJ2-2,CASSYTRGGGELFF,TGTGCCAGCAGTTACACAAGAGGCGGCGGGGAGCTGTTTTTT
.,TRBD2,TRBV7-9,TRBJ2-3,CASSLEGLEGTDTQYF,TGTGCCAGCAGCTTAGAAGGACTAGAAGGCACAGATACGCAGTATTTT
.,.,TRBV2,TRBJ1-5,CASSRDWTGNQPQHF,TGTGCCAGCAGTCGGGATTGGACGGGGAATCAGCCCCAGCATTTT
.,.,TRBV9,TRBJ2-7,CASSVASGLGEQYF,TGTGCCAGCAGCGTAGCTTCCGGTCTCGGGGAGCAGTACTTC
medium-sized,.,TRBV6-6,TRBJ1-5,CASSSGAGDSNQPQHF,TGTGCCAGCAGTTCAGGGGCAGGGGATAGCAATCAGCCCCAGCATTTT
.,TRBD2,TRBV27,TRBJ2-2,CASSVAGGPGRTGELFF,TGTGCCAGCAGTGTAGCGGGGGGGCCGGGTAGAACCGGGGAGCTGTTTTTT
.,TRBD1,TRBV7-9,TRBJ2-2,CASIPFRTGETGELFF,TGTGCCAGCATCCCATTCCGGACAGGAGAGACCGGGGAGCTGTTTTTT
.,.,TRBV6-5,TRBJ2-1,CASWDNRFSGDEQFF,TGTGCCAGCTGGGACAATCGTTTCTCCGGCGATGAGCAGTTCTTC
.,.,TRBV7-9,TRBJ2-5,CASSLVDWYQETQYF,TGTGCCAGCAGCTTAGTAGACTGGTACCAAGAGACCCAGTACTTC
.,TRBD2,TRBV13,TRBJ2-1,CASSHDQDGGDNEQFF,TGTGCCAGCAGCCATGACCAGGACGGGGGGGACAATGAGCAGTTCTTC
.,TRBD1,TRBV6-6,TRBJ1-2,CASSSFQGAGGYTF,TGTGCCAGCAGTTCATTCCAGGGGGCTGGGGGCTACACCTTC
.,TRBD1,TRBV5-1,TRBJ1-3,CASSLGGPGNTIYF,TGCGCCAGCAGTTTAGGGGGCCCTGGAAACACCATATATTTT
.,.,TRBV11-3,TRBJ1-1,CASSLGQNTEAFF,TGTGCCAGCAGCTTGGGACAAAACACTGAAGCTTTCTTT
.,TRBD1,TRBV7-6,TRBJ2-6,CASSLVQGASGANVLTF,TGTGCCAGCAGCTTAGTTCAGGGGGCGTCTGGGGCCAACGTCCTGACTTTC
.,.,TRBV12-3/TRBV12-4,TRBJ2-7,CASSRTGYEQYF,TGTGCCAGCAGCAGAACAGGGTACGAGCAGTACTTC
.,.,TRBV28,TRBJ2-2,CASSEGTGELFF,TGTGCCAGCAGTGAGGGCACCGGGGAGCTGTTTTTT
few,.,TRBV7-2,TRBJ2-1,CASSLDGHRARNEQFF,TGTGCCAGCAGCTTAGATGGTCACAGGGCAAGGAATGAGCAGTTCTTC
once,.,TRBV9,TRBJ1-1,CASSPGPENTEAFF,TGTGCCAGCAGCCCGGGTCCGGAGAACACTGAAGCTTTCTTT
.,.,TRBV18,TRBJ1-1,CASSPAASTEAFF,TGTGCCAGCTCACCGGCGGCTAGCACTGAAGCTTTCTTT
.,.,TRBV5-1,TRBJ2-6,CASSSSPTGRSGANVLTF,TGCGCCAGCAGCTCGAGTCCGACAGGCCGCTCTGGGGCCAACGTCCTGACTTTC
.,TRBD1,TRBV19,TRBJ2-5,CASSIRGQAQETQYF,TGTGCCAGTAGTATCCGAGGACAGGCCCAAGAGACCCAGTACTTC
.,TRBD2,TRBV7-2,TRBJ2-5,CASSLRGPSGGGYQETQYF,TGTGCCAGCAGCTTACGCGGCCCTAGCGGGGGGGGGTACCAAGAGACCCAGTACTTC
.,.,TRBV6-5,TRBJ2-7,CASIRYLGASYEQYF,TGTGCCAGCATTCGTTATCTGGGGGCCTCCTACGAGCAGTACTTC
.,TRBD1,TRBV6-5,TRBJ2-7,CASSHPGTGYEQYF,TGTGCCAGCAGTCACCCCGGGACAGGGTACGAGCAGTACTTC
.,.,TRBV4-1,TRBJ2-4,CASSQGSVRGLAKNIQYF,TGCGCCAGCAGCCAAGGAAGCGTCCGGGGTCTAGCCAAAAACATTCAGTACTTC
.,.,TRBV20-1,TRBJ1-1,CSASPFESGNTEAFF,TGCAGTGCTAGTCCTTTCGAGAGTGGGAACACTGAAGCTTTCTTT
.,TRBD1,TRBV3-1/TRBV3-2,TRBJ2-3,CASSQEGIEGTEQYF,TGTGCCAGCAGCCAAGAAGGAATTGAGGGGACAGAGCAGTATTTT
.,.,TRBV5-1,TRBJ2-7,CASSLVGGALDEQYF,TGCGCCAGCAGCTTGGTAGGGGGGGCACTCGACGAGCAGTACTTC
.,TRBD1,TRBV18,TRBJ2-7,CASSPGQDYEQYF,TGTGCCAGCTCACCTGGACAGGACTACGAGCAGTACTTC
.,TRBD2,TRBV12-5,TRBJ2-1,CASGLRAGGWYNEQFF,TGTGCTAGTGGTTTGAGGGCGGGGGGTTGGTACAATGAGCAGTTCTTC
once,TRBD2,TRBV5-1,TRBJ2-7,CASSWTYGGEYEQYF,TGCGCCAGCAGCTGGACCTACGGGGGGGAGTACGAGCAGTACTTC
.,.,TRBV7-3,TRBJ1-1,CASRGADPIAFF,TGTGCCAGCAGGGGGGCGGATCCCATAGCTTTCTTT
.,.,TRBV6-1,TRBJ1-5,CASSDTVQANRPQHF,TGTGCCAGCAGTGATACTGTCCAGGCGAATCGGCCCCAGCATTTT
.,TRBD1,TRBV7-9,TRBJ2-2,CASSLGQILNTGELFF,TGTGCCAGCAGCTTGGGACAGATCTTGAACACCGGGGAGCTGTTTTTT
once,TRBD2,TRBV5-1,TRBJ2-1,CASSPTSGGVSYNEQFF,TGCGCCAGCAGCCCGACTAGCGGGGGGGTGTCCTACAATGAGCAGTTCTTC
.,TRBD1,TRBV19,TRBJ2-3,CASKGTVITDTQYF,TGTGCCAGTAAGGGGACAGTCATCACAGATACGCAGTATTTT
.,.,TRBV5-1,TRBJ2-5,CASRNRVLGTQYF,TGCGCCAGCAGGAACAGGGTCTTAGGGACCCAGTACTTC
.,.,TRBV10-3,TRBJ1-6,CAIADSYNSPLHF,TGTGCCATCGCGGACTCCTATAATTCACCCCTCCACTTT
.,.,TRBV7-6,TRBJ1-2,CASSLEGGVSYGYTF,TGTGCCAGCAGCTTAGAGGGGGGGGTTAGCTATGGCTACACCTTC
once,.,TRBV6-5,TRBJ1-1,CASSPYVPGYTEAFF,TGTGCCAGCAGTCCATACGTGCCAGGGTACACTGAAGCTTTCTTT
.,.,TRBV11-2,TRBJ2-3,CASSFPGEGYTDTQYF,TGTGCCAGCAGTTTTCCGGGCGAGGGCTACACAGATACGCAGTATTTT
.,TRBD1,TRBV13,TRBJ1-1,CASSLGGQGAGENTEAFF,TGTGCCAGCAGCTTAGGCGGCCAGGGGGCAGGGGAAAACACTGAAGCTTTCTTT
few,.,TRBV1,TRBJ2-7,CTSSQDKRHTYEQYF,TGCACCAGCAGCCAAGATAAGCGCCATACCTACGAGCAGTACTTC
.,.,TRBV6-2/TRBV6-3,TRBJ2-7,CASSFRPEGYEQYF,TGTGCCAGCAGTTTCCGCCCTGAGGGCTACGAGCAGTACTTC
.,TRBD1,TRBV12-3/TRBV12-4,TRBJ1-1,CASSSGGNTEAFF,TGTGCCAGCAGTTCAGGGGGCAACACTGAAGCTTTCTTT
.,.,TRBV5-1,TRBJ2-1,CASNWGVGGDNEQFF,TGCGCCAGCAACTGGGGGGTCGGAGGGGACAATGAGCAGTTCTTC
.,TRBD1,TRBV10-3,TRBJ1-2,CAISGLQGAGYTF,TGTGCCATCAGTGGTCTACAGGGGGCTGGCTACACCTTC
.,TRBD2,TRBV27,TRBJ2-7,CASRPRRPGLAGGPRESEQYF,TGTGCCAGCAGGCCACGGCGCCCGGGACTAGCGGGGGGGCCGAGGGAAAGCGAGCAGTACTTC
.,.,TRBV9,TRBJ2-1,CASSVRAGLGEQFF,TGTGCCAGCAGCGTACGGGCAGGGCTCGGTGAGCAGTTCTTC
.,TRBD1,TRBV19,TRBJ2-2,CASSSTGTGGNTGELFF,TGTGCCAGTAGTTCGACCGGGACAGGGGGCAACACCGGGGAGCTGTTTTTT